Each of the 5 T cell receptor beta chains below was sequenced from the same sample in a study of OX40 agonist ivuxolimab in advanced cancers. Libraries were prepared by immunoSEQ multiplex PCR; TCRdb keeps only in-frame clonotypes and omits some of them. Altogether about 61,000 clones are present, around 83% being singletons, with the ten largest covering approximately 1.3%. Sequenced material: CD4+ or CD8+ T cells sorted from blood, taken in a trial of the OX40 agonist ivuxolimab. The receptors stem from an adult with an advanced solid tumor such as melanoma, head and neck, liver or kidney cancer.

The V call is TRBV10-1, the J call TRBJ2-7; D is perhaps TRBD2 (5 bases). Trimming removed 4 bases from V and 5 bases from J, with 12 bases in between. The V gene's germline CDR1 is WNHNN and CDR2 SYGVQD (reference sequence). This CDR3 comprises 13 residues. DNA for the CDR3: TGCGCCAGCAGTGCGGGGATCCTCGACGAGCAGTACTTC. Translated, it gives CASSAGILDEQYF.

Remarks on this clone: One end of the junction varies from germline; a read error may be responsible. This chain connects TRBV18 to TRBJ2-1; D is perhaps TRBD1 or TRBD2 (5 bases each). The CDR3 runs 15 residues. Germline lookup yields CDR1 KGHSH and CDR2 LQKENI. The CDR3 region is CATSIGAIPYNEQFF. The DNA of the CDR3 is TGTGCCACCTCAATCGGGGCCATACCCTACAATGAGCAGTTCTTC.

The CDR3 coding sequence is TGTGCCAGCAGCACTGAACAGGGGACGAAGTACTTC. This codes for CASSTEQGTKYF. The chain couples TRBV5-4 to TRBJ2-5, with 7 bases that match TRBD1. Trimming at V came to 4 bases and at J to 12 bases, leaving 9 bases not matched to a gene. This CDR3 is built from 12 residues. Germline V gene data show CDR1 as SGHNT and CDR2 as YYREEE (reference sequence).

V usage is TRBV5-1 and J usage is TRBJ1-2; D is unclear. The V end was cut by 4 bases, the J end by 4 bases, with 17 bases between. Per germline, CDR1 SGHRS and CDR2 YFSETQ. The CDR3 covers 15 residues. CDR3 nucleotides: TGCGCCAGCAGCCCCCGCGAACAGACGATCTATGGCTACACCTTC. Translation: CASSPREQTIYGYTF.

This clone was found once. This chain links TRBV23-1 with TRBJ1-6; 12 bases fit TRBD1. TRBV23-1 is annotated as an ORF whose role is uncertain. The CDR3 loop spans 18 amino acids. V was pared by 0 bases and J by 4 bases, with 4 bases of the junction left unmatched. CDR3 in amino acids: CASSQSRGQGAYNSPLHF. The CDR3 nucleotides read TGCGCCAGCAGTCAATCGAGGGGACAGGGGGCTTATAATTCACCCCTCCACTTT.